This is a list of T cell receptor beta chains from one sample in a study of blood T cell repertoires in COVID-19. The data were produced by immunoSEQ multiplex PCR, yet TCRdb's version contains in-frame clones alone and is incomplete. The repertoire consists of approximately 35,000 clones, with around 85% occurring once and the leading ten covering approximately 6.3%. Sequences were obtained from peripheral blood. The receptors originated from a man in his fifties or sixties with active COVID-19. The conserved cysteine and the conserved F or W are not part of the CDR3 here.

V	CDR3
TRBV6-6	ASSYGASGVSYEQY
TRBV10-2	ASSGGLAGSNTQY
TRBV6-5	ASSYETGTAPYEQY
TRBV15	ATSGPGYTQY
TRBV6-2/TRBV6-3	ASSYSEGTGVSGNTIY
TRBV2	ASRGTSGRNIQY
TRBV7-8	ASSLRDRGGETQY
TRBV20-1	SARGRDEQY
TRBV29-1	SVRPAGVGYT
TRBV18	ASSPTLAEGDTQY
TRBV25-1	ASSEYGEQF